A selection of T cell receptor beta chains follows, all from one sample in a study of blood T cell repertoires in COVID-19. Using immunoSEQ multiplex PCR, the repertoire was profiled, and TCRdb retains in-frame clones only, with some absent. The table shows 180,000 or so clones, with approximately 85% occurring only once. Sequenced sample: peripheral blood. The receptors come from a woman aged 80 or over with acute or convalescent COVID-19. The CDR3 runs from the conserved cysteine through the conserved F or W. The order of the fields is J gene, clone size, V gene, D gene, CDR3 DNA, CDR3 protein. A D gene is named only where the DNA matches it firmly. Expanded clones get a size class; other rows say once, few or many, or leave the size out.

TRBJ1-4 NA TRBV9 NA TGTGCCAGCAGCGTAGGGACTGTGAATGAAAAACTGTTTTTT CASSVGTVNEKLFF
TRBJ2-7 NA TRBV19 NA TGTGCGAGTGGAGGGCGCTACGAGCAGTACTTC CASGGRYEQYF
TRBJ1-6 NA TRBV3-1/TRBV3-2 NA TGTGCCAGCAGCCAAACTATACCCAATTCACCCCTCCACTTT CASSQTIPNSPLHF
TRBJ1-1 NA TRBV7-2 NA TGTGCCAGCAGGCGTCGCACGAACACTGAAGCTTTCTTT CASRRRTNTEAFF
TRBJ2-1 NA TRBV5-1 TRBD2 TGCGCCAGCGATGGGTCGACTAGCGGAAAAAACAATGAGCAGTTCTTC CASDGSTSGKNNEQFF
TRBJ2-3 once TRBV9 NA TGTGCCAGCAGCGTGACAAGGACAGAACTTGGCACAGATACGCAGTATTTT CASSVTRTELGTDTQYF
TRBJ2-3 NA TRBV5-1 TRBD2 TGCGCCAGCAGCCCTGGGGGACTAGCAGGAGATACGCAGTATTTT CASSPGGLAGDTQYF
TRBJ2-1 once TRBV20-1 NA TGCAAAGGTTCTCAGGATGAGCAGTTCTTC CKGSQDEQFF
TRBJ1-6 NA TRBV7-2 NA TGTGCCAGCAGCTTAACCGGTAATTCACCCCTCCACTTT CASSLTGNSPLHF
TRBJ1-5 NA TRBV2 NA TGTGCCAGCCGCGCGGTTGGGTACAATCAGCCCCAGCATTTT CASRAVGYNQPQHF
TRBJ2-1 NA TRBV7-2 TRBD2 TGTGCCAGCAGCTTAACTAGCGCTTACAATGAGCAGTTCTTC CASSLTSAYNEQFF
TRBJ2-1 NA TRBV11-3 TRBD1 TGTGCCAGCAGCCCCCGGACAGGGTCCCATGAGCAGTTCTTC CASSPRTGSHEQFF
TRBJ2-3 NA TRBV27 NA TGTGCCAGCCCCTACCAGCGGGCGGCAGGGATTACGCAGTATTTT CASPYQRAAGITQYF
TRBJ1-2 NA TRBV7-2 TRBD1 TGTGCCAGCAGCTCCCGGACAGGGCCCCCCAACTATGGCTACACCTTC CASSSRTGPPNYGYTF
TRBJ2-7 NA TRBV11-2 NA TGTGCCAGCAGACTGGACAGTTACGAGCAGTACTTC CASRLDSYEQYF
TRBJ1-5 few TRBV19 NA TGTGCCAGTAGTATCGCCTACAATCAGCCCCAGCATTTT CASSIAYNQPQHF
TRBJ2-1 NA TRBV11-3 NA TGTGCCAGCAGCTTAGAGGACAACTACAATGAGCAGTTCTTC CASSLEDNYNEQFF
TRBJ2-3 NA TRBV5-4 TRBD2 TGTGCCAGCAGCTTCCCCTCGGGGGGGGGCACAGATACGCAGTATTTT CASSFPSGGGTDTQYF
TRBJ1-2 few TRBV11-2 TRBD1 TGTGCCAGCAGCCCGGACAGGGACTATGGCTACACCTTC CASSPDRDYGYTF
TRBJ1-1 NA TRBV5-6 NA TGTGCCAGCAGCGGACTGAGGGGAGGGGGAAACACTGAAGCTTTCTTT CASSGLRGGGNTEAFF
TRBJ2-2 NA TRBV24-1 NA TGTGCCACCAGTGATCCCGGGACATCGAACACCGGGGAGCTGTTTTTT CATSDPGTSNTGELFF
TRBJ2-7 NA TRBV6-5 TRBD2 TGTGCCAGCAGTTACCTGGCGGGGGGGATCTACGAGCAGTACTTC CASSYLAGGIYEQYF
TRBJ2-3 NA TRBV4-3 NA TGCGCCAGCAGCACAACAGCAGATACGCAGTATTTT CASSTTADTQYF
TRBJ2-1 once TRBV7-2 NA TGTGCCAGCAGCTTCGGACAGAACGATGAGCAGTTCTTC CASSFGQNDEQFF
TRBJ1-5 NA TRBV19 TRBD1 TGTGCCAGTAGTGGGACAGGGGGCAATCAGCCCCAGCATTTT CASSGTGGNQPQHF
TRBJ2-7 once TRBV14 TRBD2 TGTGCCAGCAGCTCTAGGACTAGCGGGAACCACGAGCAGTACTTC CASSSRTSGNHEQYF
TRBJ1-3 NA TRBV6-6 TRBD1 TGTGCCAGCAGGTCTTCCGGGACAGGGGGTGGAAACACCATATATTTT CASRSSGTGGGNTIYF
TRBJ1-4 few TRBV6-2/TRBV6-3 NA TGTGCCAGCAGTCGCAACCGGGACACTGCAACTAATGAAAAACTGTTTTTT CASSRNRDTATNEKLFF
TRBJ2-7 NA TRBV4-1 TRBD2 TGCGCCAGCAGCCTACTAGCGGGGCCCCCCTACGAGCAGTACTTC CASSLLAGPPYEQYF